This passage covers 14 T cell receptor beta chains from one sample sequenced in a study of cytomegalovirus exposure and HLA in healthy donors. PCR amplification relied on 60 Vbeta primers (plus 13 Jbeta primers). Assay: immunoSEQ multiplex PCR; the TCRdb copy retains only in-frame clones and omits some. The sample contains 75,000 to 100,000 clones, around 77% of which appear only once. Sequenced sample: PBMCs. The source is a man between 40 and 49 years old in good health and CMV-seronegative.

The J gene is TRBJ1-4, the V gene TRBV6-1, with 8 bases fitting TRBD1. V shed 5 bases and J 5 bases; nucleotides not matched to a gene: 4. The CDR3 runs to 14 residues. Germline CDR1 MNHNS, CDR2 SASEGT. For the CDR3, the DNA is TGTGCCAGCAGTTTGGGACAGGAGAATGAAAAACTGTTTTTT. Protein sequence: CASSLGQENEKLFF.

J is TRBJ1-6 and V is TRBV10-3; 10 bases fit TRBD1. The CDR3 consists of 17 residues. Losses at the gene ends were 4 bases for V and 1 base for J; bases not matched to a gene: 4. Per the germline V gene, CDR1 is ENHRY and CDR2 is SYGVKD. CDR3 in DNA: TGTGCCATCAGTGGGTGGGGACAGGGGTCCTATAATTCACCCCTCCACTTT. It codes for CAISGWGQGSYNSPLHF.

CDR3 DNA: TGTGCCAGCTCAATAGCGGGGGTTGCCTACGAGCAGTACTTC. Its translation is CASSIAGVAYEQYF. The chain employs TRBV18 and TRBJ2-7; 9 nucleotides line up with TRBD2. The CDR3 runs to 14 residues. The trim removed 5 bases at V and 2 bases at J, leaving 4 bases unmatched. CDR1 and CDR2 (germline): KGHSH, LQKENI.

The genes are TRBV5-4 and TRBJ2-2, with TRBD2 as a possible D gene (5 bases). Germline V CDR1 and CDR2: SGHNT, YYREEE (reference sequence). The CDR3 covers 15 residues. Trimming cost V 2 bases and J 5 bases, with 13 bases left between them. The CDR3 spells CASSFGLERTGELFF. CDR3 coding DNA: TGTGCCAGCAGCTTCGGCCTAGAGCGGACCGGGGAGCTGTTTTTT. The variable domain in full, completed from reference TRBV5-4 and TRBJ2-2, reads ETGVTQSPTHLIKTRGQQVTLRCSSQSGHNTVSWYQQALGQGPQFIFQYYREEENGRGNFPPRFSGLQFPNYSSELNVNALELDDSALYLCASSFGLERTGELFFGEGSRLTVL.

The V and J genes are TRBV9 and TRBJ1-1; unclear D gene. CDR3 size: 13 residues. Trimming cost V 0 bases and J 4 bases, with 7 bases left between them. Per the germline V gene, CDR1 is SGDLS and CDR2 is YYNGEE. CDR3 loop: CASSVGSGTEAFF. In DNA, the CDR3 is TGTGCCAGCAGCGTAGGGTCCGGCACTGAAGCTTTCTTT.

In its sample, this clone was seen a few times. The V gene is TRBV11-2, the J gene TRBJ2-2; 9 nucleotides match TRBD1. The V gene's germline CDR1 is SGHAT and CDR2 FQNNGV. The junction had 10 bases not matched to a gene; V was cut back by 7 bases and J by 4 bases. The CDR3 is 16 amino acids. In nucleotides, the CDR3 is TGTGCCAGCAACGACCCTGGACAGGGGAGCACCGGGGAGCTGTTTTTT. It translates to CASNDPGQGSTGELFF.

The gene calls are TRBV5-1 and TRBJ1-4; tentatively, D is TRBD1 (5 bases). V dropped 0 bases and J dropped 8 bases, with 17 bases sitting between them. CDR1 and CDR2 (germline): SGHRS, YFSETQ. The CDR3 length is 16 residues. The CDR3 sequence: CASSLVAGEGSEKLFF. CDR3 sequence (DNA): TGCGCCAGCAGCTTGGTTGCGGGGGAAGGGTCGGAAAAACTGTTTTTT. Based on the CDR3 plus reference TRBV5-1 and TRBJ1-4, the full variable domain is KAGVTQTPRYLIKTRGQQVTLSCSPISGHRSVSWYQQTPGQGLQFLFEYFSETQRNKGNFPGRFSGRQFSNSRSEMNVSTLELGDSALYLCASSLVAGEGSEKLFFGSGTQLSVL.

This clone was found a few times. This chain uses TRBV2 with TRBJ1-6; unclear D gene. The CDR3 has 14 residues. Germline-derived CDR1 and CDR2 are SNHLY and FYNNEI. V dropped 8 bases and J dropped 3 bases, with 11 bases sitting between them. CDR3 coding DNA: TGTGCCAGCGGGGAGGGCGGCTATAATTCACCCCTCCACTTT. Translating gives CASGEGGYNSPLHF. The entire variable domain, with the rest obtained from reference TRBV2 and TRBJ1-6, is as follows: EPEVTQTPSHQVTQMGQEVILRCVPISNHLYFYWYRQILGQKVEFLVSFYNNEISEKSEIFDDQFSVERPDGSNFTLKIRSTKLEDSAMYFCASGEGGYNSPLHFGNGTRLTVT.

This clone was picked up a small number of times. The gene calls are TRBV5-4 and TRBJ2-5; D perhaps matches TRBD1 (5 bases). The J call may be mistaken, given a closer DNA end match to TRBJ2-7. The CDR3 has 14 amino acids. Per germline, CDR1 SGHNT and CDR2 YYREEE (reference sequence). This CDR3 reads CASSLKSDIYEQYF. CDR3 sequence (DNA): TGTGCCAGCAGCTTGAAGTCGGACATCTACGAGCAGTACTTC.

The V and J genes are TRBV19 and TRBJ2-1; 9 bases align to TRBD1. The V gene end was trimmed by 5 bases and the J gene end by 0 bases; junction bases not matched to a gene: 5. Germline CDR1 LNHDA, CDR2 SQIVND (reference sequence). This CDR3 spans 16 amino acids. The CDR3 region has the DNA TGTGCCAGTAGTCCCGGGACAGGGCTCTCCTACAATGAGCAGTTCTTC. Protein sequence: CASSPGTGLSYNEQFF.

CDR3 sequence: CASSLDSKGYTF. In DNA, the CDR3 is TGTGCCAGCAGCCTGGACAGTAAAGGCTACACCTTC. The genes are TRBV7-9 and TRBJ1-2; D perhaps matches TRBD1 (6 bases). V lost 5 bases and J 8 bases, leaving 12 bases between the germline ends. CDR1 and CDR2 from the germline V gene are SEHNR and FQNEAQ (reference sequence). The CDR3 has 12 residues.

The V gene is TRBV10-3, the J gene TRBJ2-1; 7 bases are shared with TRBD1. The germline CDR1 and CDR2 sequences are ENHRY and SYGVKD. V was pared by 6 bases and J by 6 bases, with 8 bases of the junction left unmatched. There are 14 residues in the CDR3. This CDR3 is CAIRGDSDSNEQFF. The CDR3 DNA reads TGTGCCATCAGAGGGGACAGTGATAGCAATGAGCAGTTCTTC.

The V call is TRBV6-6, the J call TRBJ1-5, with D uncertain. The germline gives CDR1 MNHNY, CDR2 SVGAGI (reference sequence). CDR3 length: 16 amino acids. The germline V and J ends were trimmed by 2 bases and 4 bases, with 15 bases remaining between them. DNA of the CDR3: TGTGCCAGCAGTTACCCCTCCGGTGCGGAGAATCAGCCCCAGCATTTT. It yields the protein CASSYPSGAENQPQHF.

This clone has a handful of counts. The CDR3 protein is CASSFGVNEQFF. The CDR3 DNA is TGTGCCAGCAGCTTCGGGGTAAATGAGCAGTTCTTC. The chain recombines TRBV7-9 with TRBJ2-1, with D perhaps TRBD2 (5 bases). The V end was cut by 3 bases, the J end by 7 bases, with 7 bases between. The CDR3 covers 12 residues. Germline V gene sequence: CDR1 SEHNR, CDR2 FQNEAQ (reference sequence).